These 28 T cell receptor beta chains came from one sample sequenced in a study of blood T cell repertoires in COVID-19. The assay was immunoSEQ multiplex PCR, and TCRdb's table has in-frame clones only and misses some. The profile shows 350,000 to 500,000 clones, 85% to 90% of them singletons. The specimen was peripheral blood. Source of these receptors: a man younger than 30 with COVID-19, enrolled during active disease.

The chain employs TRBV19 and TRBJ2-1; 8 bases align to TRBD2. CDR1 LNHDA and CDR2 SQIVND come from the germline V gene (reference sequence). J gave up 3 bases and V 10 bases, and 11 bases lay outside the gene matches. The length of the CDR3 is 15 residues. CDR3 loop: CATSGTRRNYNEQFF. The CDR3 nucleotides read TGTGCCACGAGCGGGACTAGAAGGAACTACAATGAGCAGTTCTTC.

The chain links TRBV7-8 to TRBJ2-7, with 8 bases fitting TRBD2. J was trimmed by 3 bases and V by 5 bases; bases with no gene match: 3. Germline values: CDR1 SGHVS, CDR2 FQNEAQ. The CDR3 has 13 amino acids. Here the CDR3 DNA reads TGTGCCAGCAGCGCCGGGACTAGCTACGAGCAGTACTTC. Amino acid sequence: CASSAGTSYEQYF.

This chain joins TRBV25-1 and TRBJ2-1; possibly TRBD1 for D (7 bases). CDR3 length: 13 residues. Germline CDR1 and CDR2: MGHDK and SYGVNS. Deletions cut 11 bases from V and 8 bases from J, with 19 bases between. CDR3 in amino acids: CASGTAGVDEQFF. The CDR3 nucleotides read TGTGCCTCAGGGACAGCGGGCGTCGATGAGCAGTTCTTC.

V usage is TRBV2 and J usage is TRBJ1-1; no reliable D call. Per the germline V gene, CDR1 is SNHLY and CDR2 is FYNNEI. The CDR3 is 11 amino acids. With 5 bases removed from V and 2 bases from J, the gap between germline ends came to 3 bases. This CDR3 is CASSLNTEAFF. The CDR3 DNA reads as TGTGCCAGCAGTCTTAACACTGAAGCTTTCTTT. Full variable domain (missing parts from reference TRBV2 and TRBJ1-1): EPEVTQTPSHQVTQMGQEVILRCVPISNHLYFYWYRQILGQKVEFLVSFYNNEISEKSEIFDDQFSVERPDGSNFTLKIRSTKLEDSAMYFCASSLNTEAFFGQGTRLTVV.

A single count supports this clone. The rearrangement joins TRBV18 to TRBJ2-5; D perhaps matches TRBD2 (6 bases). V was pared by 4 bases and J by 3 bases, with 12 bases between. Germline V gene sequence: CDR1 KGHSH, CDR2 LQKENI. The CDR3 covers 14 residues. The chain's CDR3 is CASSRQAGKETQYF. CDR3 DNA: TGTGCCAGCTCACGCCAGGCGGGAAAAGAGACCCAGTACTTC. Complete variable domain (other parts from reference TRBV18 and TRBJ2-5): NAGVMQNPRHLVRRRGQEARLRCSPMKGHSHVYWYRQLPEEGLKFMVYLQKENIIDESGMPKERFSAEFPKEGPSILRIQQVVRGDSAAYFCASSRQAGKETQYFGPGTRLLVL.

The chain uses TRBV2 and TRBJ2-3; D unclear. V dropped 1 base and J dropped 2 bases, with 7 bases sitting between them. This CDR3 has 14 residues. Germline-derived CDR1 and CDR2 are SNHLY and FYNNEI. CDR3 sequence reads: CASSEGQDTDTQYF. The CDR3 DNA is TGTGCCAGCAGTGAAGGGCAGGACACAGATACGCAGTATTTT. Using reference TRBV2 and TRBJ2-3 for the parts outside the CDR3, the full variable domain is EPEVTQTPSHQVTQMGQEVILRCVPISNHLYFYWYRQILGQKVEFLVSFYNNEISEKSEIFDDQFSVERPDGSNFTLKIRSTKLEDSAMYFCASSEGQDTDTQYFGPGTRLTVL.

The V and J genes are TRBV18 and TRBJ2-5; TRBD2 aligns across 10 bases. J lost 4 bases, V lost 3 bases, and 8 bases had no gene match. The CDR3 length is 16 residues. Germline CDR1 KGHSH, CDR2 LQKENI. The CDR3 DNA sequence: TGTGCCAGCTCACCTACCGGGAGCGGGAGGGCAGAGACCCAGTACTTC. The encoded protein is CASSPTGSGRAETQYF.

V gene TRBV24-1 combines with J gene TRBJ2-3; D may be TRBD2 (6 bases). The length of the CDR3 is 16 residues. CDR1 KGHDR and CDR2 SFDVKD come from the germline V gene. Trimming took off 4 bases at V and 2 bases at J, with 15 bases between the two ends. This CDR3 reads CATSDPTGGATDTQYF. DNA for the CDR3: TGTGCCACCAGTGACCCAACAGGCGGGGCCACAGATACGCAGTATTTT.

This clone came up once. CDR3 in amino acids: CASSHGVDGGQAFF. The CDR3 coding sequence is TGTGCCAGCAGCCACGGGGTGGACGGAGGCCAAGCTTTCTTT. This chain links TRBV3-1 (or the pseudogene TRBV3-2) with TRBJ1-1; D remains unclear. Trimming cost V 3 bases and J 9 bases, with 17 bases left between them. Germline assignment: CDR1 LGHDT and CDR2 YNNKEL (reference sequence). The length of the CDR3 is 14 residues.

V is TRBV7-2 and J is TRBJ2-2; 7 positions agree with TRBD2. The CDR3 is 15 amino acids. Losses at the gene ends were 2 bases for V and 3 bases for J; bases not matched to a gene: 3. Per the germline V gene, CDR1 is SGHTA and CDR2 is FQGNSA. As DNA, the CDR3 is TGTGCCAGCAGCTTATTTCGGGGGGACACCGGGGAGCTGTTTTTT. It specifies CASSLFRGDTGELFF.

The chain joins TRBV7-2 to TRBJ1-3, with D possibly TRBD1 on 5 matching bases. The germline CDR1 and CDR2 sequences are SGHTA and FQGNSA. This CDR3 comprises 15 residues. V lost 2 bases to trimming and J lost 4 bases, with 12 bases between them. The CDR3 DNA reads as TGTGCCAGCAGCTTACAGACCAGGGAAGGAAACACCATATATTTT. Translated, it gives CASSLQTREGNTIYF. Variable domain in full (rest from reference TRBV7-2 and TRBJ1-3): GAGVSQSPSNKVTEKGKDVELRCDPISGHTALYWYRQSLGQGLEFLIYFQGNSAPDKSGLPSDRFSAERTGGSVSTLTIQRTQQEDSAVYLCASSLQTREGNTIYFGEGSWLTVV.

CDR3 bases: TGCGCCAGCAGCCTAACCGGGACAGGGAGCACTGAAGCTTTCTTT. Amino acids: CASSLTGTGSTEAFF. This chain uses TRBV5-1 with TRBJ1-1; the match to TRBD1 covers 9 bases. V trimming: 4 bases; J trimming: 4 bases; junction bases outside the gene matches: 8. In germline, CDR1 is SGHRS, CDR2 YFSETQ. This CDR3 is built from 15 residues.

The V gene is TRBV7-3, the J gene TRBJ1-5, with D perhaps matching TRBD1 (5 bases). This CDR3 has 16 residues. Germline-derived CDR1 and CDR2 are SGHTA and FQGTGA. Trimming pared 5 bases from V and 1 base from J, leaving 15 bases between. The CDR3 loop reads CASSISDRESNQPQHF. Written as DNA, the CDR3 is TGTGCCAGCAGCATCTCCGACAGAGAAAGCAATCAGCCCCAGCATTTT.

The V and J genes are TRBV27 and TRBJ2-5; D gene ambiguous. The V and J ends lost 6 bases and 4 bases respectively, with 15 bases between them. The germline gives CDR1 MNHEY, CDR2 SMNVEV (reference sequence). The CDR3 is made up of 14 amino acids. The CDR3 region has the DNA TGTGCCAGCAGCCTAGGAACATATGGAGAGACCCAGTACTTC. Translating gives CASSLGTYGETQYF.

The chain is built from TRBV19 and TRBJ2-3; D may be TRBD2 (7 bases). CDR1 LNHDA and CDR2 SQIVND come from the germline V gene (reference sequence). Trimming shortened V by 9 bases and J by 0 bases, and 25 bases separated the two germline ends. The CDR3 totals 18 residues. CDR3: CARKNCIGAGASTDTQYF. The CDR3 DNA sequence: TGTGCCAGAAAGAACTGCATAGGGGCGGGGGCTAGCACAGATACGCAGTATTTT.

The chain combines TRBV7-2 with TRBJ2-7, with 7 positions matching TRBD2. This CDR3 is 14 amino acids long. Trimming at V came to 0 bases and at J to 4 bases, leaving 3 bases not matched to a gene. CDR1 and CDR2 from the germline V gene are SGHTA and FQGNSA. CDR3 sequence: CASSLAGGKYEQYF. In DNA form, the CDR3 reads TGTGCCAGCAGCTTAGCCGGGGGGAAATACGAGCAGTACTTC. Filled out from reference TRBV7-2 and TRBJ2-7, the complete variable domain reads GAGVSQSPSNKVTEKGKDVELRCDPISGHTALYWYRQSLGQGLEFLIYFQGNSAPDKSGLPSDRFSAERTGGSVSTLTIQRTQQEDSAVYLCASSLAGGKYEQYFGPGTRLTVT.

The gene calls are TRBV29-1 and TRBJ1-4, with a possible D match to TRBD1 (6 bases). CDR3 length: 15 amino acids. V was shortened by 6 bases and J by 0 bases, with 14 bases between the two germline ends. The germline V gene encodes CDR1 SQVTM and CDR2 ANQGSEA. Here the CDR3 DNA reads TGCAGCGTGACAAGTACAGGGACAACTAATGAAAAACTGTTTTTT. As protein: CSVTSTGTTNEKLFF. Together with reference TRBV29-1 and TRBJ1-4, the CDR3 gives the full variable domain: SAVISQKPSRDICQRGTSLTIQCQVDSQVTMMFWYRQQPGQSLTLIATANQGSEATYESGFVIDKFPISRPNLTFSTLTVSNMSPEDSSIYLCSVTSTGTTNEKLFFGSGTQLSVL.

This clone has just a few counts. The chain carries TRBV6-6 and TRBJ1-5; possible D gene TRBD1, 5 bases. The CDR3 is 14 residues long. The germline V gene has CDR1 MNHNY and CDR2 SVGAGI (reference sequence). V lost 6 bases and J 0 bases, leaving 9 bases between the germline ends. CDR3 coding DNA: TGTGCCAGCAGAGACAGCTATAGCAATCAGCCCCAGCATTTT. It encodes CASRDSYSNQPQHF.

The chain carries TRBV20-1 and TRBJ2-3; D is unclear. Germline values: CDR1 DFQATT, CDR2 SNEGSKA (reference sequence). The CDR3 is made up of 11 amino acids. V was cut by 6 bases and J by 5 bases, with 9 bases left in between. The CDR3 DNA sequence: TGCAGTGCGCCGGAGAGAGATACGCAGTATTTT. As protein: CSAPERDTQYF.

This chain uses TRBV7-6 with TRBJ1-3, with 7 positions matching TRBD1. This CDR3 is 13 amino acids long. V lost 5 bases and J lost 4; bases outside the gene matches: 2. CDR1 and CDR2 from the germline V gene are SGHVS and FNYEAQ. The CDR3 region has the DNA TGTGCCAGCAGCGTAGGGGGCGGAAACACCATATATTTT. Translating it yields CASSVGGGNTIYF. Full variable domain (outside the CDR3, taken from reference TRBV7-6 and TRBJ1-3): GAGVSQSPRYKVTKRGQDVALRCDPISGHVSLYWYRQALGQGPEFLTYFNYEAQQDKSGLPNDRFSAERPEGSISTLTIQRTEQRDSAMYRCASSVGGGNTIYFGEGSWLTVV.

The V call is TRBV7-6, the J call TRBJ2-1, with 7 positions matching TRBD1. Trimming took 1 base from V and 8 from J; bases not matched to a gene: 2. The CDR3 loop spans 13 amino acids. Germline-derived CDR1 and CDR2 are SGHVS and FNYEAQ. The CDR3 reads CASSLDRGDEQFF. The CDR3 nucleotides are TGTGCCAGCAGCTTAGACAGGGGCGATGAGCAGTTCTTC.

On this clone itself: At one end the junction does not follow the germline gene, possibly because of a read error. V gene TRBV25-1 combines with J gene TRBJ1-4; D is perhaps TRBD1 (6 bases). CDR3 length equals 13 residues. Germline V gene data show CDR1 as MGHDK and CDR2 as SYGVNS. The CDR3 reads CPRRGIRNEKLFF. The CDR3 bases are TGTCCCAGAAGGGGGATCCGTAATGAAAAACTGTTTTTT.

This chain joins TRBV5-6 and TRBJ1-2; D ambiguous. The CDR3 contains 14 residues. V was pared by 0 bases and J by 4 bases, with 10 bases between. Germline V CDR1 and CDR2: SGHDT, YYEEEE. The CDR3 sequence is CASSLVAESYGYTF. CDR3 nucleotides: TGTGCCAGCAGCTTGGTAGCGGAGTCCTATGGCTACACCTTC.

This clone was seen a single time. This rearrangement joins TRBV7-9 to TRBJ1-2, with D maybe TRBD1 (5 bases). This CDR3 spans 16 amino acids. Trimming took 5 bases from V and 3 from J, leaving 19 bases between them. Germline values: CDR1 SEHNR, CDR2 FQNEAQ (reference sequence). In DNA form, the CDR3 reads TGTGCCAGCAGCCCTATGTCAGGGTCCCAATACTATGGCTACACCTTC. This codes for CASSPMSGSQYYGYTF.

The CDR3 reads CASSFNPDLSGGEQFF. The CDR3 nucleotides are TGCGCCAGCAGCTTCAACCCCGATCTCAGCGGTGGTGAGCAGTTCTTC. V gene TRBV5-1 combines with J gene TRBJ2-1; TRBD2 is a possible D gene (5 bases). This CDR3 contains 16 residues. From germline, CDR1 is SGHRS and CDR2 YFSETQ. Trimming stripped 2 bases from V and 9 bases from J, with 21 bases between.

The chain carries TRBV3-1 (or the pseudogene TRBV3-2) and TRBJ1-5, with D perhaps matching TRBD1 (5 bases). This CDR3 has 17 amino acids. V was trimmed by 1 base and J by 0 bases, leaving 13 bases between them. Germline V lookup: CDR1 LGHDT, CDR2 YNNKEL (reference sequence). Here the CDR3 reads CASSQGQLRYSNQPQHF. The DNA for the CDR3 is TGTGCCAGCAGCCAAGGACAGCTCCGTTATAGCAATCAGCCCCAGCATTTT.

The chain has TRBV2 and TRBJ1-1; TRBD1 is a possible D gene (5 bases). The V and J ends lost 7 bases and 1 base respectively, with 10 bases between them. The CDR3 sequence is 13 residues long. Germline V gene data show CDR1 as SNHLY and CDR2 as FYNNEI. The DNA of the CDR3 is TGTGCCAGCAACAGGACACCGAACACTGAAGCTTTCTTT. Residues: CASNRTPNTEAFF.

A remark on this clone: Other DNA sequences in the same sample also yield this CDR3. The chain joins TRBV20-1 to TRBJ2-5, with D unclear. Trimming removed 6 bases from V and 5 bases from J, with 10 bases in between. The CDR3 spans 11 residues. Looked up from germline, CDR1 is DFQATT and CDR2 is SNEGSKA (reference sequence). CDR3 protein: CSASTSETQYF. The CDR3 nucleotides are TGCAGTGCGTCGACATCGGAGACCCAGTACTTC.